This record concerns one T cell receptor beta chain sequence. This sample stems from a study of cytotoxic CD8 clonotypes in ibrutinib-treated CLL. The data were produced by immunoSEQ multiplex PCR, yet TCRdb's version contains in-frame clones alone and is incomplete. In the table there are over 150,000 clones, roughly 86% of which are singletons. Germline V lookup: CDR1 SGHTA, CDR2 FQGNSA. The CDR3 covers 14 residues. V was clipped by 2 bases and J by 6 bases, with 8 bases between them. This TCR was recovered from a human donor with chronic lymphocytic leukemia. The chain recombines TRBV7-2 with TRBJ1-6, with D tentatively TRBD1 (6 bases). The input for sequencing was PBMCs, taken after 12 months of ibrutinib treatment. CDR3 sequence: CASSLNRANSPLHF. In DNA, the CDR3 is TGTGCCAGCAGCTTAAACAGGGCTAATTCACCCCTCCACTTT.